Presented here are 14 T cell receptor beta chains from one specimen sequenced in a study of blood T cell repertoires in COVID-19 (dated by TCRdb to 2018 to 2021). The receptor library was made with the immunoSEQ multiplex PCR assay. TCRdb mirrors the immuneACCESS table, restricted to in-frame sequences. Some clones are absent from its copies; in checked studies, under half trace to an unresolved V gene, and the reason for the others is unknown. The sample table shows about 87,000 clones, and about 88% are seen once. Together, the top ten hold 4.5% to 5.5% of the sample. Sequencing input: peripheral blood. The receptors originated from a man aged 40-55 years with acute or convalescent COVID-19.

This chain links TRBV13 with TRBJ2-1, with 8 bases identical to TRBD2. Germline V gives CDR1 PRHDT, CDR2 FYEKMQ (reference sequence). CDR3 length: 17 residues. J was trimmed by 7 bases and V by 0 bases; bases with no gene match: 11. CDR3 coding DNA: TGTGCCAGCAGCTTAGGCCTGGCGCGGGGGGTTGGAAATGAGCAGTTCTTC. It codes for CASSLGLARGVGNEQFF.

The V gene is TRBV30, the J gene TRBJ1-2, with D possibly matching TRBD1 (6 bases). From germline, CDR1 is GTSNPN and CDR2 SVGIG (reference sequence). V was shortened by 4 bases and J by 8 bases, with 11 bases between the two germline ends. This CDR3 is 11 amino acids long. CDR3 DNA sequence: TGTGCCTGGACCCTAGGGGGAGGCTACACCTTC. This gives the protein CAWTLGGGYTF.

The V and J genes are TRBV2 and TRBJ1-4, with unresolved D. The germline gives CDR1 SNHLY, CDR2 FYNNEI. The CDR3 is 11 residues long. V was cut by 7 bases and J by 5 bases, with 5 bases left in between. The CDR3 region is CASTRNEKLFF. The CDR3 coding sequence is TGTGCCAGCACTCGGAATGAAAAACTGTTTTTT. The full variable domain, its missing parts supplied by reference TRBV2 and TRBJ1-4, is EPEVTQTPSHQVTQMGQEVILRCVPISNHLYFYWYRQILGQKVEFLVSFYNNEISEKSEIFDDQFSVERPDGSNFTLKIRSTKLEDSAMYFCASTRNEKLFFGSGTQLSVL.

CDR3 region: CASSQDSGRASGSRDEQYF. DNA for the CDR3: TGCGCCAGCAGCCAAGATTCGGGCAGGGCTAGCGGGAGTCGTGACGAGCAGTACTTC. V and J are TRBV4-1 and TRBJ2-7; TRBD2 matches 10 bases. J lost 5 bases, V lost 0 bases, and 16 bases had no gene match. Looked up from germline, CDR1 is MGHRA and CDR2 is YSYEKL. CDR3 size: 19 residues.

This clone showed up just a few times. The chain has TRBV2 and TRBJ1-2; D is possibly TRBD1 (6 bases). V lost 5 bases to trimming and J lost 1 base, with 17 bases between them. The germline V gene has CDR1 SNHLY and CDR2 FYNNEI. The CDR3 runs to 16 residues. The CDR3 loop reads CASSILDRPYNYGYTF. As DNA, the CDR3 is TGTGCCAGCAGTATCCTAGACAGGCCGTATAACTATGGCTACACCTTC.

Here the CDR3 reads CATGTQVLEQYF. As DNA, the CDR3 is TGTGCCACCGGGACTCAAGTTCTCGAGCAGTACTTC. The chain employs TRBV12-3 or TRBV12-4 and TRBJ2-7, with a possible D match to TRBD2 (6 bases). The length of the CDR3 is 12 residues. V shed 10 bases and J shed 6 bases, with 16 bases lying between them.

The chain carries TRBV12-3 or TRBV12-4 and TRBJ2-7, with 7 bases identical to TRBD1. V trimming: 2 bases; J trimming: 7 bases; junction bases outside the gene matches: 2. The CDR3 is 12 residues long. The DNA of the CDR3 is TGTGCCAGCAGTTTAAGGGGGCTTGAGCAGTACTTC. Translated: CASSLRGLEQYF.

The chain carries TRBV15 and TRBJ1-4; 9 bases map to TRBD1. Germline trimming cut 3 bases from V and 7 bases from J; bases unmatched to any gene: 0. CDR1 and CDR2 (germline): LNHNV, YYDKDF (reference sequence). The CDR3 has 13 amino acids. The chain's CDR3 is CATSRDRGEKLFF. In DNA, the CDR3 is TGTGCCACCAGCAGGGACAGGGGTGAAAAACTGTTTTTT.

This rearrangement joins TRBV19 to TRBJ2-7; 11 nucleotides align to TRBD2. There are 18 residues in the CDR3. Germline values: CDR1 LNHDA, CDR2 SQIVND (reference sequence). Germline trimming cut 3 bases from V and 2 bases from J; bases unmatched to any gene: 12. CDR3 sequence reads: CASSMGTSGSFHTYEQYF. The CDR3 DNA sequence: TGTGCCAGTAGTATGGGGACTAGCGGCTCTTTTCACACCTACGAGCAGTACTTC.

The V and J genes are TRBV29-1 and TRBJ2-1; D possibly corresponds to TRBD2 (6 bases). This CDR3 is built from 11 residues. CDR1 and CDR2 (germline): SQVTM, ANQGSEA. V lost 3 bases to trimming and J lost 7 bases, with 7 bases between them. CDR3 loop: CSVEGGNEQFF. The CDR3 nucleotides are TGCAGCGTTGAGGGGGGTAATGAGCAGTTCTTC.

The chain links TRBV18 to TRBJ1-1, with 7 bases lining up with TRBD1. V was pared by 3 bases and J by 1 base, with 5 bases of the junction left unmatched. Germline CDR1 is KGHSH and CDR2 is LQKENI. The CDR3 is 15 residues long. The CDR3 here is CASSPQQGRNTEAFF. CDR3 nucleotide sequence: TGTGCCAGCTCACCTCAACAGGGGAGGAACACTGAAGCTTTCTTT.

The chain employs TRBV14 and TRBJ2-7, with D tentatively TRBD1 (6 bases). The CDR3 length is 17 residues. Trimming removed 4 bases from V and 1 base from J, with 20 bases in between. Germline-derived CDR1 and CDR2 are SGHDN and FVKESK. The chain's CDR3 is CASSPLTGILRSYEQYF. As DNA, the CDR3 is TGTGCCAGCAGCCCACTAACAGGGATTCTGAGATCCTACGAGCAGTACTTC.

This chain joins TRBV3-1 (or the pseudogene TRBV3-2) and TRBJ1-2; 7 positions match TRBD1. Unmatched junction bases numbered 9, after V lost 2 bases and J lost 6 bases. Germline-derived CDR1 and CDR2 are LGHDT and YNNKEL (reference sequence). The CDR3 contains 15 residues. For the CDR3, the DNA is TGTGCCAGCAGCCAACGAGGGGGCGCAGGGAATGGCTACACCTTC. Translation: CASSQRGGAGNGYTF.

The chain couples TRBV5-5 to TRBJ1-2; the D gene is possibly TRBD1 (6 bases). V lost 4 bases, J lost 1 base, and 11 bases lay in between. Germline values: CDR1 SGHKS, CDR2 YYEKEE (reference sequence). CDR3 length equals 14 residues. CDR3 nucleotides: TGTGCCAGCAGCCTTGACAGGCTTAACTATGGCTACACCTTC. Its translation: CASSLDRLNYGYTF.